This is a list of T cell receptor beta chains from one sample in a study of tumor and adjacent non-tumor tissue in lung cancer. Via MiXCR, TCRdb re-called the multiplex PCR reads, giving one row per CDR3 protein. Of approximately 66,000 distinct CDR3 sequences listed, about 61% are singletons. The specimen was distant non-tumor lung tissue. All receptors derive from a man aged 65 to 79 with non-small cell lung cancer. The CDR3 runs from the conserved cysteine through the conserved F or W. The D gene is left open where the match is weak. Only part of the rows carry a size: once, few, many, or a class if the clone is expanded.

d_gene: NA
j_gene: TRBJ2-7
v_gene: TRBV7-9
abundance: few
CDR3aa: CASTGDYGQYF
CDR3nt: TGTGCCAGCACCGGAGACTACGGGCAGTACTTC

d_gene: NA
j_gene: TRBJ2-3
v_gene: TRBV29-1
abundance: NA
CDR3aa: CSPRGGFGTDMQYF
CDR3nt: TGCAGCCCTCGGGGTGGGTTCGGCACAGATATGCAGTATTTT

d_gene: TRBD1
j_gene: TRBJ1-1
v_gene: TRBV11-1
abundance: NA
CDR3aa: CASSLADRLGGTEALF
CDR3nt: TGTGCCAGCAGCTTAGCGGACAGGCTGGGGGGCACAGAAGCTCTCTTT

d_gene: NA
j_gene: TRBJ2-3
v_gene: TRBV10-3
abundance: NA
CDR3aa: CAISLSGGARDRQYF
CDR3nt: TGTGCCATCAGCCTTAGCGGTGGGGCCAGAGATAGGCAGTATTTT

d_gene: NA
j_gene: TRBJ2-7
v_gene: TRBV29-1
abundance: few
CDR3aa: CSIGDAPEQYF
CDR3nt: TGCAGCATAGGGGACGCACCCGAGCAGTACTTC

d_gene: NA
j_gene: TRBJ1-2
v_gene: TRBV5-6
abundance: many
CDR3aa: CATNGGGGDGYTF
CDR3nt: TGTGCCACCAACGGCGGGGGGGGCGATGGCTACACCTTC

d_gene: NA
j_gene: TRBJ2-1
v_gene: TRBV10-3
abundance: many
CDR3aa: CAISALLSSEQFF
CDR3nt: TGTGCCATCAGTGCCCTACTTTCCAGCGAGCAGTTCTTC

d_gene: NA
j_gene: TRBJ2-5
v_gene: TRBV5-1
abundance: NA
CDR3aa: CASSLRGETQYF
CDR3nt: TGCGCCAGCAGCTTAAGGGGGGAGACCCAGTACTTC

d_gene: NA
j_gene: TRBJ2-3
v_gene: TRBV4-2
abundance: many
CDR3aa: CASSRRGTPGPDTQYF
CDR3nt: TGTGCCAGCAGCCGAAGGGGGACACCAGGGCCAGATACGCAGTATTTT

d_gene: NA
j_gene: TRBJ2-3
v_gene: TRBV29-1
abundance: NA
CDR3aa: CSARQWVRTRGLIGIDTQYF
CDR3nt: TGCAGCGCGAGACAGTGGGTGAGGACCAGAGGTTTGATCGGAATAGATACGCAGTATTTT

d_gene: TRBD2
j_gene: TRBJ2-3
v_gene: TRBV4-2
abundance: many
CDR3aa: CTSNQRGVTDTQYF
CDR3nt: TGTACCAGCAACCAGCGGGGAGTCACAGATACGCAGTATTTT

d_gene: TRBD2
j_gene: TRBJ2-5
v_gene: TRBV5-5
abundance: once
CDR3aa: CASSCSAGVQYF
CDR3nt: TGTGCCAGCAGCTGTTCCGCGGGGGTCCAGTACTTC

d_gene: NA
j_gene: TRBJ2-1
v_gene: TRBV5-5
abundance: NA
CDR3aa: CAISLQGSSYDEQFF
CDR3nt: TGTGCCATCAGCTTACAGGGAAGCTCCTACGATGAGCAGTTCTTC

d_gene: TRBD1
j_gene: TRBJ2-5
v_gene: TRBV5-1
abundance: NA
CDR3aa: CASSLGNDRAQETQYF
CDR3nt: TGCGCCAGCAGCTTGGGGAACGACAGGGCCCAAGAGACCCAGTACTTC

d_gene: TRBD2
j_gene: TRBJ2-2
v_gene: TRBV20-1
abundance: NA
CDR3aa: CSARASGGAWREPFF
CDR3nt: TGCAGTGCTAGAGCTAGCGGGGGGGCCTGGCGGGAACCGTTTTTT

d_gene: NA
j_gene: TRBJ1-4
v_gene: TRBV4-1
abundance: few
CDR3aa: CASTVMRGEKLFF
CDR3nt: TGCGCCAGCACTGTAATGCGGGGGGAAAAACTGTTTTTT

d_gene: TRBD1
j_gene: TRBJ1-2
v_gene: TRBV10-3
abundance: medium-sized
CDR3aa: CAIKGTDRDDGYTF
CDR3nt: TGTGCCATCAAGGGGACAGACCGGGACGATGGCTACACCTTC

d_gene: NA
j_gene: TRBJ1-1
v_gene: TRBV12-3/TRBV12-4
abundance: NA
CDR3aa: CASGSSRRGTEAFF
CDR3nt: TGTGCCAGCGGTTCGAGCAGAAGGGGCACTGAAGCTTTCTTT

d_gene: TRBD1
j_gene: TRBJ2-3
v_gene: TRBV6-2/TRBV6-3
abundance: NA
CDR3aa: CASMTRTGGTDTHYF
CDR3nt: TGTGCCAGCATGACTCGGACAGGGGGCACAGATACCCACTATTTT

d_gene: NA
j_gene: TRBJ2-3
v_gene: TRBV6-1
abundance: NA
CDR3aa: CASTAEPFNHPQYF
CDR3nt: TGTGCCAGCACCGCTGAACCCTTCAATCATCCCCAGTATTTT

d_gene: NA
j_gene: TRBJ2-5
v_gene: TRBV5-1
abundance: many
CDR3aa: CASSLAISYQETQYF
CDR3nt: TGCGCCAGCAGCTTGGCCATCAGCTATCAGGAGACCCAGTACTTC

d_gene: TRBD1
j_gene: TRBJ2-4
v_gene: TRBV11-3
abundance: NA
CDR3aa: CVSSLDRGNSKNIQYF
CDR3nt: TGTGTCAGCAGCTTGGACAGGGGTAATTCCAAAAACATTCAGTACTTT

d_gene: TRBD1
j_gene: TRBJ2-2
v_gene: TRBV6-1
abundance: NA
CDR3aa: CASRPRGLGTWELFF
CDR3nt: TGTGCCAGCAGGCCCAGGGGGTTGGGCACCTGGGAGCTGTTTTTT

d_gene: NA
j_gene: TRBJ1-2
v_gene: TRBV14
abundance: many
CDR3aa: CASSQDQQYGYTF
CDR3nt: TGTGCCAGCAGCCAAGATCAACAGTATGGCTACACCTTC

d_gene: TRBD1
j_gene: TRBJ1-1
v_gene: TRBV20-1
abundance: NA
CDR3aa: CSAIHSTGGGKAFF
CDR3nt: TGCAGTGCCATCCACTCTACAGGGGGGGGTAAAGCCTTCTTT

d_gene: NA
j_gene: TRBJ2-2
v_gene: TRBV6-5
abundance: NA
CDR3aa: CASSRSSNAGELFF
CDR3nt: TGTGCCAGCAGTCGCAGTTCGAACGCCGGGGAGCTGTTTTTT

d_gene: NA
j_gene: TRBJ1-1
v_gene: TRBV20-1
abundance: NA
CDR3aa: CSAGGHQNTEAFF
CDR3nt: TGCAGTGCTGGGGGACATCAGAACACTGAAGCTTTCTTT

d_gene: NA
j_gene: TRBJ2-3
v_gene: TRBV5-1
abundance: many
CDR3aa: CASSLVGSTDTQYF
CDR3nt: TGCGCCAGCAGCTTGGTGGGGAGCACAGATACGCAGTATTTT

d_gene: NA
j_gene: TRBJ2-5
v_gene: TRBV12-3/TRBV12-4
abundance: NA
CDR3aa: CASSQRGYVETQYF
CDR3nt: TGCGCCAGCAGCCAACGGGGCTACGTGGAGACCCAGTACTTC

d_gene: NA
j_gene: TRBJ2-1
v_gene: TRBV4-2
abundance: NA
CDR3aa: CVSSRSGTSYNERFF
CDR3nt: TGTGTCAGCAGCCGAAGCGGAACCTCCTACAATGAGCGGTTCTTC

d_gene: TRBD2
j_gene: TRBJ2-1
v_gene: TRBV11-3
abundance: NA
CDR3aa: CTSSILAGVNNEQSF
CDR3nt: TGTACCAGCAGCATTCTAGCGGGGGTTAACAATGAGCAGTCCTTC

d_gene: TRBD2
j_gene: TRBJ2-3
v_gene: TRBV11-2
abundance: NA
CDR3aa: CANSLEMGRGRTDTQYF
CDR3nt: TGTGCCAACAGCTTAGAAATGGGGAGGGGTAGAACAGATACGCAGTATTTT

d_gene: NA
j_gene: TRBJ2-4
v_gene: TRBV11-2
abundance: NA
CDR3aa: CVSSLTKSIQYF
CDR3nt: TGTGTCAGCAGCTTAACCAAGAGCATTCAGTACTTC

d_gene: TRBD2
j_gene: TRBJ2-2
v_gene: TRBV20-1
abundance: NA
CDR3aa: CSARASGGGTRELFF
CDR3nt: TGCAGTGCTAGAGCGAGCGGGGGGGGTACCAGGGAGCTATTTTTT

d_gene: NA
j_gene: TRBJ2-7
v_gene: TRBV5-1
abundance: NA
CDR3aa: CASSLSPLTYEQYF
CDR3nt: TGCGCCAGCAGCTTGTCCCCCCTTACTTACGAGCAGTACTTC

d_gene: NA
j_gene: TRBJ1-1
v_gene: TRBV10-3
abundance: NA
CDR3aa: CAITGEGPRGNTEAFF
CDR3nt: TGTGCTATCACTGGAGAGGGCCCCCGGGGGAACACTGAAGCTTTCTTT

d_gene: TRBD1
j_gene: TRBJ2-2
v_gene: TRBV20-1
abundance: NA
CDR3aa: CSTRDLGQEITGELFF
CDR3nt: TGCAGTACTAGGGACCTCGGACAGGAGATCACCGGGGAGCTGTTTTTT

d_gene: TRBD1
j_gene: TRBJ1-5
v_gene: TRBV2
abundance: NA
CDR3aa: CASSEWDRGIQPQHF
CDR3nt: TGTGCCAGCAGTGAATGGGACAGGGGTATTCAGCCCCAGCATTTT